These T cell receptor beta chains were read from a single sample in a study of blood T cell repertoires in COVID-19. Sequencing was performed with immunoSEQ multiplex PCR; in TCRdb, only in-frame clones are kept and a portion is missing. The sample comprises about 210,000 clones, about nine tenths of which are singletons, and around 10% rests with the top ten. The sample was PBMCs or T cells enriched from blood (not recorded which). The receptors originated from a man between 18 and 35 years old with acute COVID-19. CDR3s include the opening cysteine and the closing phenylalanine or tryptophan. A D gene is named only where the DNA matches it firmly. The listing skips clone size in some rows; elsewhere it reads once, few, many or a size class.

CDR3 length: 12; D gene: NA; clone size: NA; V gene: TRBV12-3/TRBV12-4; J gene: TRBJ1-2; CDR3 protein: CASQNNSYGYTF; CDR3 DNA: TGTGCCAGCCAAAACAACAGCTATGGCTACACCTTC
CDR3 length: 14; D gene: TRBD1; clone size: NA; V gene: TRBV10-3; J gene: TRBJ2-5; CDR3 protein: CAISDGTAQETQYF; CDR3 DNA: TGTGCCATCAGTGACGGGACAGCCCAAGAGACCCAGTACTTC
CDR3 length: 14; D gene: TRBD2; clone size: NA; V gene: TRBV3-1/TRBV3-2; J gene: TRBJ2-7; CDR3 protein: CASSRTSRNYEQYF; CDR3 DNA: TGTGCCAGCAGTCGGACTAGCCGGAACTACGAGCAGTACTTC
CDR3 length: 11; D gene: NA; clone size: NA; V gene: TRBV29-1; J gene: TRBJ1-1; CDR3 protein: CSVRENTEAFF; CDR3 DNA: TGCAGCGTTCGGGAGAACACTGAAGCTTTCTTT
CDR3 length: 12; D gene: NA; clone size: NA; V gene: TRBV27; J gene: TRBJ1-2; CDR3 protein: CASSSGGYGYTF; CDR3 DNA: TGTGCCAGCAGTTCGGGGGGCTATGGCTACACCTTC
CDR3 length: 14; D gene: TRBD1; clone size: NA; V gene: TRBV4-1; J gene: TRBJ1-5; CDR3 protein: CASRATGKDQPQHF; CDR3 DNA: TGCGCCAGCAGAGCGACAGGGAAGGATCAGCCCCAGCATTTT
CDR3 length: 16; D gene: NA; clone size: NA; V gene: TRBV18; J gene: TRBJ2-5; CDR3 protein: CASSQLDSPGGETQYF; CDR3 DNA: TGTGCCAGCTCACAACTTGACAGCCCCGGTGGGGAGACCCAGTACTTC
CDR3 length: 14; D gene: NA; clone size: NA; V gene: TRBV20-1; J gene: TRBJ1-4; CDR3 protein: CSASQQGKREKLFF; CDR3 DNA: TGCAGTGCTAGTCAGCAGGGAAAAAGGGAAAAACTGTTTTTT
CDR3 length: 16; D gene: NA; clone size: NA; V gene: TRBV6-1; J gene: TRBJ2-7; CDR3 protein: CASSEAPGGPDYEQYF; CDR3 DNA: TGTGCCAGCAGTGAAGCACCAGGGGGGCCGGACTACGAGCAGTACTTC
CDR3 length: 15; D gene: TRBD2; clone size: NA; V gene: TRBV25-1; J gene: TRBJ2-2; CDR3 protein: CASSGLAGASGELFF; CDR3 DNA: TGTGCCAGCAGTGGATTAGCGGGAGCGTCCGGGGAGCTGTTTTTT
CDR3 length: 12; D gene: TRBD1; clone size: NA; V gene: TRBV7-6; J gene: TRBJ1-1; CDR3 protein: CASSPGQIEAFF; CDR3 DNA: TGTGCCAGCAGCCCGGGACAGATTGAAGCTTTCTTT
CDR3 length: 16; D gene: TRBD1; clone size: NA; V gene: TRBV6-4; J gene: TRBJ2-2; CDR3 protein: CASSDSPGQGTGELFF; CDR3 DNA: TGTGCCAGCAGTGACTCTCCGGGACAGGGCACCGGGGAGCTGTTTTTT
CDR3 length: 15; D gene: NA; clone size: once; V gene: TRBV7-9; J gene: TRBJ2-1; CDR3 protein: CASSLFLGAGNEQFF; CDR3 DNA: TGTGCCAGCAGCTTATTCCTGGGGGCGGGCAATGAGCAGTTCTTC
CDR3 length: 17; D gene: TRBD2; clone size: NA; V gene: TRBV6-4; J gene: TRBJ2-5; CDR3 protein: CASPDLWRGRAGETQYF; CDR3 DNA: TGTGCCAGCCCCGACCTTTGGCGCGGGAGGGCCGGGGAGACCCAGTACTTC
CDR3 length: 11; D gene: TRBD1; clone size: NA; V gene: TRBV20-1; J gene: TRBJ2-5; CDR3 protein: CSRNRGETQYF; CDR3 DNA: TGCAGTCGCAACAGGGGAGAGACCCAGTACTTC
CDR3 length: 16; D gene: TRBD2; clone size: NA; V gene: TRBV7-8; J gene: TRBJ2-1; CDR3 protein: CASSLDQGLANNEQFF; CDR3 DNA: TGTGCCAGCAGCTTAGACCAGGGACTAGCGAACAATGAGCAGTTCTTC
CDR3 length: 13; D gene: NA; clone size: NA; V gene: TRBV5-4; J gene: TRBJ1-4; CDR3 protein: CASSNRAGEKLFF; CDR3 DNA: TGTGCCAGCAGTAACAGGGCGGGCGAAAAACTGTTTTTT
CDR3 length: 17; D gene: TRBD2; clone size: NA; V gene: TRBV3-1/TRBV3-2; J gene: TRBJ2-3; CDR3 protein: CASSQETSSGRSETQYF; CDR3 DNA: TGTGCCAGCAGCCAAGAGACGTCTAGCGGGAGGTCGGAGACGCAGTATTTT
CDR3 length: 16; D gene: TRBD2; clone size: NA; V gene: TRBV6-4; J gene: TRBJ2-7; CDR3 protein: CASSPTAGGPLIEQYF; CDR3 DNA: TGTGCCAGCAGTCCAACAGCGGGAGGGCCTCTGATCGAGCAGTACTTC
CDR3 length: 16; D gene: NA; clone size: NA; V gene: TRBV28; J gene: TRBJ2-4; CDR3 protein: CASSLARGLAKNIQYF; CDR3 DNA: TGTGCCAGCAGTTTAGCTCGAGGTTTAGCCAAAAACATTCAGTACTTC
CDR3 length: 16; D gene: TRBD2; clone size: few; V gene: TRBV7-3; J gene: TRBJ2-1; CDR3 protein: CASSSLGTSGRGEQFF; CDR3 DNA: TGTGCCAGCAGCTCACTTGGGACTAGCGGGAGAGGTGAGCAGTTCTTC
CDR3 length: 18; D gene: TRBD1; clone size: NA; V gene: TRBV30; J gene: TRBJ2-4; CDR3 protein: CAWSEGQGSFGAKNIQYF; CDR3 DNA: TGTGCCTGGTCCGAAGGACAGGGTTCCTTTGGTGCCAAAAACATTCAGTACTTC
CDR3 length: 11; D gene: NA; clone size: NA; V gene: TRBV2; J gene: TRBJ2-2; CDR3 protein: CASSASLELFF; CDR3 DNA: TGTGCCAGCAGCGCTAGCCTAGAGCTGTTTTTT
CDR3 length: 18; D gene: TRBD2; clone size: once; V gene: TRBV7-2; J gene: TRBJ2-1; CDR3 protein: CASSINVGSGRTYNEQFF; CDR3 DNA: TGTGCCAGCAGCATCAACGTGGGTAGCGGGAGAACCTACAATGAGCAGTTCTTC
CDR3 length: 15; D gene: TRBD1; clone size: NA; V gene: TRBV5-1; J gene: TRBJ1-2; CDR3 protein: CASSPGQGPNYGYTF; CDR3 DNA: TGCGCCAGCAGCCCCGGACAGGGCCCTAACTATGGCTACACCTTC
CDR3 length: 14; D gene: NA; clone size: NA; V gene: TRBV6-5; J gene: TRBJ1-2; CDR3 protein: CASTPRGGYYGYTF; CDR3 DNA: TGTGCCAGCACCCCGAGGGGGGGCTACTATGGCTACACCTTC
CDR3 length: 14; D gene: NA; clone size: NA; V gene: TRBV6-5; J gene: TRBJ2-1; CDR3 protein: CASSFTSPHNEQFF; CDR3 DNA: TGTGCCAGCAGTTTCACTAGCCCCCACAATGAGCAGTTCTTC
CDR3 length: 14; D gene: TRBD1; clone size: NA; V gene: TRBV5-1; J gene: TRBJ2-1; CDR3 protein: CASSRDRGFNEQFF; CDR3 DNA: TGCGCCAGCAGTCGGGACAGGGGGTTTAATGAGCAGTTCTTC
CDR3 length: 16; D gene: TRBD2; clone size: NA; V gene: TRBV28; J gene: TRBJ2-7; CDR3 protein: CASSLFLAGADYEQYF; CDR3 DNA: TGTGCCAGCAGTTTATTCCTAGCGGGAGCAGACTACGAGCAGTACTTC
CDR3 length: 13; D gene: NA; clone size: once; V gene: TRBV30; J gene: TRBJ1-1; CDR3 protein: CAWSVQGNTEAFF; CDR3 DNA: TGTGCCTGGAGTGTACAGGGGAACACTGAAGCTTTCTTT
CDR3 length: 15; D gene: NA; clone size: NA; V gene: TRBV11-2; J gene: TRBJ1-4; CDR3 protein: CASSLAAGVNEKLFF; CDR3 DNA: TGTGCCAGCAGCTTAGCCGCAGGGGTTAATGAAAAACTGTTTTTT
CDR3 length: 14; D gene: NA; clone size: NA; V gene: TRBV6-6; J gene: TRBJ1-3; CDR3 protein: CASRSASSGNTIYF; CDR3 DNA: TGTGCCAGCAGGAGCGCGAGCTCTGGAAACACCATATATTTT
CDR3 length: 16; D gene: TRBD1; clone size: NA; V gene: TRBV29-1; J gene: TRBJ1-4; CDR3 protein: CSVIYRAGTANEKLFF; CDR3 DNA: TGCAGCGTTATCTATAGGGCCGGGACAGCTAATGAAAAACTGTTTTTT
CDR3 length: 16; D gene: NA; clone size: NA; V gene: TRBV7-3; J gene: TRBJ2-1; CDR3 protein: CASSLVATGLVKEQFF; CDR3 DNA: TGTGCCAGCAGCTTAGTAGCGACAGGTTTGGTCAAAGAGCAGTTCTTC
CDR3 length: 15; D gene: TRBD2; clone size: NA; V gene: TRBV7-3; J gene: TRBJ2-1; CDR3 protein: CASSFSSGANNEQFF; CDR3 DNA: TGTGCCAGCAGCTTTTCTAGCGGAGCCAACAATGAGCAGTTCTTC
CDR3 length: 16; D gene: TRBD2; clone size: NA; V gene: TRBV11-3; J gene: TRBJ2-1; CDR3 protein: CASSLGGPAGVNEQFF; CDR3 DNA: TGTGCCAGCAGCTTAGGCGGCCCAGCGGGAGTCAATGAGCAGTTCTTC
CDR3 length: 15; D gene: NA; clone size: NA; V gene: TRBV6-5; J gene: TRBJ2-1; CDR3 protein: CASSSPGTPNNEQFF; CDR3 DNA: TGTGCCAGCAGTTCCCCCGGGACTCCTAACAATGAGCAGTTCTTC
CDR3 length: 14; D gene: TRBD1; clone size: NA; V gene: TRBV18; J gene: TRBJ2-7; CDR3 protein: CASSNTGDSYEQYF; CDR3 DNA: TGTGCCAGCTCAAATACAGGGGACTCCTACGAGCAGTACTTC
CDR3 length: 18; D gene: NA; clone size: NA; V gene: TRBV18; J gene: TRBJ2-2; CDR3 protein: CASSPRLRTQTLTGELFF; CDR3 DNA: TGTGCCAGCTCACCTAGACTAAGGACGCAAACCCTCACCGGGGAGCTGTTTTTT
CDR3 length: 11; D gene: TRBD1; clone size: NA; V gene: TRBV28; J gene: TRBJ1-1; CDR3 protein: CASSLDREAFF; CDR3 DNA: TGTGCCAGCAGCCTGGACAGGGAAGCTTTCTTT
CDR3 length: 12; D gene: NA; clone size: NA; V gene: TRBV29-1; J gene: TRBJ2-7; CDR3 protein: CSVVASGYEQYF; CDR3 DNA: TGCAGCGTTGTTGCCTCAGGCTACGAGCAGTACTTC
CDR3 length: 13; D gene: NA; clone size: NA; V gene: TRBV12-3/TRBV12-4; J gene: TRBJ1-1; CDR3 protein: CASSAQENTEAFF; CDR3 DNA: TGTGCCAGCAGTGCACAGGAGAACACTGAAGCTTTCTTT
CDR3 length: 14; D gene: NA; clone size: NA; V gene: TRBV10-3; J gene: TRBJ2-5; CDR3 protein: CAISAGSIGETQYF; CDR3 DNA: TGTGCCATCAGTGCGGGAAGTATCGGGGAGACCCAGTACTTC
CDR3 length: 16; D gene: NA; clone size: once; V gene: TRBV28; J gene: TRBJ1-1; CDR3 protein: CASGTRRGGAETEAFF; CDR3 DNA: TGTGCCAGCGGGACCCGGAGGGGGGGGGCAGAGACTGAAGCTTTCTTT
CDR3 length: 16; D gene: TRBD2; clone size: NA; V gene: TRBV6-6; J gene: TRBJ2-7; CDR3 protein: CASSQGVGLASYEQYF; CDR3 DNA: TGTGCCAGCAGCCAAGGAGTCGGACTAGCCTCCTACGAGCAGTACTTC
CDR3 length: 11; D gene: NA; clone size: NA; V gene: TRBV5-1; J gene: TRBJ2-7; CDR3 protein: CASSLAYEQYF; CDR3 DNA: TGCGCCAGCAGCTTGGCATACGAGCAGTACTTC
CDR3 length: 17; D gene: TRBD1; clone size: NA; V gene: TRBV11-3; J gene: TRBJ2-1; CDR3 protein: CASSSNRGQNKYNEQFF; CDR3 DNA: TGTGCCAGCAGCTCTAACAGGGGCCAAAACAAATACAATGAGCAGTTCTTC
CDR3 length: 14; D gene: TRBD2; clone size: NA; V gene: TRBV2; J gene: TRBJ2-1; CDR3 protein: CASSELGGVNEQFF; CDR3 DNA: TGTGCCAGCAGTGAACTGGGGGGGGTAAATGAGCAGTTCTTC
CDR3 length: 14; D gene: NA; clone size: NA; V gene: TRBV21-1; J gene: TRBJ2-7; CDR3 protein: CASRVGQDSYEQYF; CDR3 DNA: TGTGCCAGCAGAGTGGGACAGGACTCCTACGAGCAGTACTTC
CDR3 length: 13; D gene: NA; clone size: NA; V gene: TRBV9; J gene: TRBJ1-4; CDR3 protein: CASSVDPSEKLFF; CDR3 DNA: TGTGCCAGCAGCGTAGATCCATCTGAAAAACTGTTTTTT
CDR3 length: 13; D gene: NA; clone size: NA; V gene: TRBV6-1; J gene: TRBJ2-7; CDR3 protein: CASSEASSYEQYF; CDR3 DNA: TGTGCCAGCAGTGAAGCCTCCAGCTACGAGCAGTACTTC
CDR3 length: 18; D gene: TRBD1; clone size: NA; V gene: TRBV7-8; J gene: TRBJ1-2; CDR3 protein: CASSLDSRAGGLGYGYTF; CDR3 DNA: TGTGCCAGCAGCTTAGATAGTAGGGCAGGGGGCTTGGGCTATGGCTACACCTTC
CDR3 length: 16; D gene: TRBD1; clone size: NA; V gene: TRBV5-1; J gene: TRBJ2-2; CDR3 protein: CASSLEGQGRTGELFF; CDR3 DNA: TGCGCCAGCAGCTTGGAGGGACAGGGGAGGACCGGGGAGCTGTTTTTT